The 13 T cell receptor beta chains in this list originate from one sample, sequenced in a study of blood T cells in healthy people across ages. Using a J-beta primer mix together with a sample-barcoded 5' primer, a second PCR was run for roughly 6 to 12 cycles. TCRdb reprocessed the 5' RACE reads with MiXCR, giving one entry per CDR3 protein. In the table there are hundreds of thousands of distinct CDR3 sequences, about 48% of which are singletons. Sequencing was performed on blood. These receptors were obtained from a man at least 80 years old in good health.

This clonotype has more than one count but fewer than ten. The rearrangement uses TRBV7-3 and TRBJ1-5; the D gene is possibly TRBD1 (5 bases). The CDR3 totals 13 residues. Germline V gene sequence: CDR1 SGHTA, CDR2 FQGTGA. V dropped 8 bases and J dropped 6 bases, with 14 bases sitting between them. CDR3 coding DNA: TGTGCCAGCGCAGCTGGGGGTAGTCAGCCCCAGCATTTT. This translates into CASAAGGSQPQHF.

CDR3 residues: CAISVGRGSNQPQHF. In nucleotides, the CDR3 is TGTGCCATCAGTGTTGGAAGGGGAAGCAATCAGCCCCAGCATTTT. V is TRBV10-3 and J is TRBJ1-5; tentative D call: TRBD1 (5 bases). CDR1 ENHRY and CDR2 SYGVKD come from the germline V gene. The ends were cut back, 4 bases at V and 1 base at J, with 11 bases in the middle. This CDR3 comprises 15 residues.

This clonotype showed up just a few times. The chain employs TRBV6-4 and TRBJ1-1, with a weak D call TRBD1 (6 bases). Between the trimmed V and J ends, which lost 0 bases and 3 bases, there was a span of 11 bases. This CDR3 contains 15 residues. CDR1 is MRHNA, CDR2 SNTAGT, per germline. The CDR3 nucleotides are TGTGCCAGCAGTGACTCGTTCAGGGGTTACACTGAAGCTTTCTTT. Its translation: CASSDSFRGYTEAFF.

The chain joins TRBV5-1 to TRBJ2-7; 7 bases map to TRBD2. The CDR3 has 16 amino acids. CDR1 is SGHRS and CDR2 is YFSETQ in the germline V gene. V shed 1 base and J 3 bases; nucleotides not matched to a gene: 10. CDR3 sequence reads: CASSLPQAGADYEQYF. The CDR3 coding sequence is TGCGCCAGCAGCTTGCCCCAGGCGGGAGCTGACTACGAGCAGTACTTC.

In this sample, this clonotype turned up once. The gene calls are TRBV10-3 and TRBJ2-2; possibly TRBD1 for D (5 bases). Per germline, CDR1 ENHRY and CDR2 SYGVKD. The V end was cut by 5 bases, the J end by 0 bases, with 13 bases between. The CDR3 extends over 16 amino acids. Here the CDR3 DNA reads TGTGCCATCAGTTCCCAGGGATCCGCGAACACCGGGGAGCTGTTTTTT. It encodes CAISSQGSANTGELFF.

This clonotype has a handful of counts. V is TRBV29-1 and J is TRBJ2-7, with D possibly being TRBD2 (5 bases). Trimming took 4 bases from V and 1 from J, leaving 11 bases between them. The CDR3 loop spans 13 amino acids. Germline V lookup: CDR1 SQVTM, CDR2 ANQGSEA. CDR3: CSVVWEKSYEQYF. CDR3 nucleotide sequence: TGCAGCGTTGTCTGGGAGAAATCCTACGAGCAGTACTTC.

This chain uses TRBV7-6 with TRBJ2-1; 7 nucleotides line up with TRBD2. There are 16 residues in the CDR3. Germline V gene lookup returns CDR1 SGHVS and CDR2 FNYEAQ. V gave up 1 base and J gave up 5 bases; unmatched junction bases: 8. CDR3 residues: CASSLVGGAGHNEQFF. Written as DNA, the CDR3 is TGTGCCAGCAGCTTAGTGGGAGGAGCGGGGCACAATGAGCAGTTCTTC. The complete variable domain, with remaining parts taken from reference TRBV7-6 and TRBJ2-1, reads GAGVSQSPRYKVTKRGQDVALRCDPISGHVSLYWYRQALGQGPEFLTYFNYEAQQDKSGLPNDRFSAERPEGSISTLTIQRTEQRDSAMYRCASSLVGGAGHNEQFFGPGTRLTVL.

The rearrangement joins TRBV27 to TRBJ2-1; TRBD1 matches at 10 bases. The J call may be in error: the DNA end matches TRBJ2-7 better. The CDR3 has 15 amino acids. Germline V gives CDR1 MNHEY, CDR2 SMNVEV (reference sequence). CDR3 nucleotide sequence: TGTGCCAGCAGTCCCCGGGACAGGGGCTTCGGCGAGCAGTACTTC. Translating gives CASSPRDRGFGEQYF.

On this clonotype itself: One junction end does not reproduce the germline sequence, and a read error may be involved. V and J are TRBV15 and TRBJ2-6, with 7 nucleotides matching TRBD2. CDR3 length: 20 amino acids. Germline V gene data show CDR1 as LNHNV and CDR2 as YYDKDF (reference sequence). The CDR3 spells CAISRDPAGGGLSGANVLTF. CDR3 sequence (DNA): TGTGCCATCAGCAGAGATCCCGCGGGCGGGGGTCTCTCTGGGGCCAACGTCCTGACTTTC.

The chain carries TRBV7-2 and TRBJ1-2, with a possible D match to TRBD1 (5 bases). The CDR3 is 18 amino acids. CDR1 is SGHTA and CDR2 is FQGNSA in the germline V gene. Trimming left V 2 bases short and J 5 bases short, with 24 bases between. The CDR3 protein is CASSLKSHRSQVFYGYTF. CDR3 coding DNA: TGTGCCAGCAGCTTAAAGTCTCACAGGTCACAAGTCTTTTATGGCTACACCTTC.

On this clonotype: A read error may produce the germline difference seen at one junction end. V gene TRBV10-3 combines with J gene TRBJ1-6, with TRBD1 as a possible D gene (5 bases). In germline, CDR1 is ENHRY, CDR2 SYGVKD. The CDR3 sequence is 13 residues long. The CDR3 region is CANLRDQASPLHF. CDR3 bases: TGTGCCAACCTCCGGGACCAAGCTTCACCCCTCCACTTC.

The chain is built from TRBV7-2 and TRBJ2-1; D possibly matches TRBD1 or TRBD2 (5 bases each). Germline CDR1 is SGHTA and CDR2 is FQGNSA. The CDR3 has 13 amino acids. V dropped 5 bases and J dropped 9 bases, with 14 bases sitting between them. CDR3 coding DNA: TGTGCCAGCAGCCCGAGGGGATTTGGTGAGCAGTTCTTC. Protein product: CASSPRGFGEQFF. Full variable domain (outside the CDR3, taken from reference TRBV7-2 and TRBJ2-1): GAGVSQSPSNKVTEKGKDVELRCDPISGHTALYWYRQSLGQGLEFLIYFQGNSAPDKSGLPSDRFSAERTGGSVSTLTIQRTQQEDSAVYLCASSPRGFGEQFFGPGTRLTVL.

The rearrangement joins TRBV7-8 to TRBJ2-1; D is tentatively TRBD1 or TRBD2 (5 bases each). The CDR3 is 13 residues long. V shed 5 bases and J shed 14 bases, with 19 bases lying between them. Germline loops: CDR1 SGHVS, CDR2 FQNEAQ. CDR3 region: CASSVVTGHGKFF. The DNA of the CDR3 is TGTGCCAGCAGCGTAGTTACGGGGCACGGCAAGTTCTTC.